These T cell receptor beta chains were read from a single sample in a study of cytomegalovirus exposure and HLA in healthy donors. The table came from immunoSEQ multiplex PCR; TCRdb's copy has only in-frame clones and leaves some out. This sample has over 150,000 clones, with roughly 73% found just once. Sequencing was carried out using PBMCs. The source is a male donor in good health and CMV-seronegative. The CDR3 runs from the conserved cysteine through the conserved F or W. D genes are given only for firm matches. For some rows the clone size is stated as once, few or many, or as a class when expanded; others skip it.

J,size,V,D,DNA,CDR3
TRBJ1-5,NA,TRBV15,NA,TGTGCCACCAGCAGACCGGGACAAATTCTGCCCCAGCATTTT,CATSRPGQILPQHF
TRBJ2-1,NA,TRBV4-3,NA,TGCGCCAGCAGCCTCCTTGCGGGCCCCTACAATGAGCAGTTCTTC,CASSLLAGPYNEQFF
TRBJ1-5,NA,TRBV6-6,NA,TGTGCCAGCAGAGCCTCAGGGGCGGGTCAGCCCCAGCATTTT,CASRASGAGQPQHF
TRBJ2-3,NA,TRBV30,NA,TGTGCCTGGGGACAAGGGGGAACAGATACGCAGTATTTT,CAWGQGGTDTQYF
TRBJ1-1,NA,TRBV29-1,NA,TGCAGCGTTGGGGTCGGGGGGGAAGCTTTCTTT,CSVGVGGEAFF
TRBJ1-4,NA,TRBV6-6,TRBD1,TGTGCCAGCAGACAGGGGGCGACTAATGAAAAACTGTTTTTT,CASRQGATNEKLFF
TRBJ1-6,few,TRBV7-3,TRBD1,TGTGCCAGCAGCTACAGGGGAGGCTCCTATAATTCACCCCTCCACTTT,CASSYRGGSYNSPLHF
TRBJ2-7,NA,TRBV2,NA,TGTGCCAGCTTCGAAATGGCGGGACCTAATAGGCAGTACTTC,CASFEMAGPNRQYF
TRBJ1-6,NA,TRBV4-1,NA,TGCGCCAGCAGCCAAGAGGGGCAGGGGTATTCACCCCTCCACTTT,CASSQEGQGYSPLHF
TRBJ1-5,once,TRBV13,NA,TGTGCCAGCAGCTTTAGGGAGGGTAATCAGCCCCAGCATTTT,CASSFREGNQPQHF